The T cell receptor beta chain described here comes from a study of T cells of healthy individuals. The CDR3 totals 21 residues. Germline CDR1 is LNHNV and CDR2 is YYDKDF (reference sequence). V lost 2 bases and J lost 5, with 30 bases in between. This clonotype has only a few counts. In TCRdb, the 5' RACE reads were re-called with MiXCR into one record per CDR3 protein. The table includes fewer than 90,000 distinct CDR3 sequences, approximately 5.4% detected once. The TCR originated in a female donor in good health. V gene TRBV15 combines with J gene TRBJ2-2; the D gene could be TRBD1 or TRBD2 (5 bases each). The CDR3 DNA sequence: TGTGCCACCAGCAGATCCCCCGGGACGGGTGGGCGGAGAAGCGGAACCGGGGAGCTGTTTTTT. It codes for CATSRSPGTGGRRSGTGELFF. Based on the CDR3 plus reference TRBV15 and TRBJ2-2, the full variable domain is DAMVIQNPRYQVTQFGKPVTLSCSQTLNHNVMYWYQQKSSQAPKLLFHYYDKDFNNEADTPDNFQSRRPNTSFCFLDIRSPGLGDTAMYLCATSRSPGTGGRRSGTGELFFGEGSRLTVL.